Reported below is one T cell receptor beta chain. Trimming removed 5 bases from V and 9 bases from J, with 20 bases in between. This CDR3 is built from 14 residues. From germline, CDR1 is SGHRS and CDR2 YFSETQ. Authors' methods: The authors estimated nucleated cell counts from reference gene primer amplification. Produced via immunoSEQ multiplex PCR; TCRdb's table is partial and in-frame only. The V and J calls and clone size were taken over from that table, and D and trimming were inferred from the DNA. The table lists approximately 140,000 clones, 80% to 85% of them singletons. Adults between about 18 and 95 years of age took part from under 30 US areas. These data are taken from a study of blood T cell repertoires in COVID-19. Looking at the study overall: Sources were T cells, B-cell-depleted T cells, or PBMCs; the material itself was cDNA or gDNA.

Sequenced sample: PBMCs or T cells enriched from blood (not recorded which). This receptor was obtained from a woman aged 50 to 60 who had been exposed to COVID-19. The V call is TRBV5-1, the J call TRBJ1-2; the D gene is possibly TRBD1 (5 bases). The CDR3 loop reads CASSFGWQEGSYTF. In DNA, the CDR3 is TGCGCCAGCAGTTTCGGATGGCAGGAGGGGAGCTACACCTTC. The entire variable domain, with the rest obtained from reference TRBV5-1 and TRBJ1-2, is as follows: KAGVTQTPRYLIKTRGQQVTLSCSPISGHRSVSWYQQTPGQGLQFLFEYFSETQRNKGNFPGRFSGRQFSNSRSEMNVSTLELGDSALYLCASSFGWQEGSYTFGSGTRLTVV.